A selection of T cell receptor beta chains follows, all from one sample in a study of blood T cell repertoires in COVID-19. Libraries were prepared by immunoSEQ multiplex PCR; TCRdb keeps only in-frame clonotypes and omits some of them. The profile shows about half a million clones, 89% of them singletons. Sequenced material: peripheral blood. The receptors were gathered from a man aged 18 to 30 with COVID-19, enrolled during active disease. The CDR3 runs from the conserved cysteine through the conserved F or W. A D gene is named only where the DNA matches it firmly. Size is stated for part of the rows, as once, few or many counts, or as a class when the clone is expanded.

clone_size,j_call,v_call,d_call,cdr3_length,cdr3_aa,cdr3_nt
.,TRBJ2-2,TRBV5-1,TRBD2,15,CASSLAGVSTGELFF,TGCGCCAGCAGCCTAGCGGGAGTTTCTACCGGGGAGCTGTTTTTT
once,TRBJ2-2,TRBV6-6,TRBD1,16,CASSYSRDRGPGELFF,TGTGCCAGCAGTTACTCTCGGGACAGGGGGCCCGGGGAGCTGTTTTTT
.,TRBJ1-3,TRBV6-1,.,16,CASSDPRPDPGNTIYF,TGTGCCAGCAGTGACCCCAGGCCTGACCCTGGAAACACCATATATTTT
.,TRBJ2-2,TRBV6-6,.,15,CASSQDSPNTGELFF,TGTGCCAGCAGCCAGGACAGTCCGAACACCGGGGAGCTGTTTTTT
.,TRBJ1-4,TRBV6-5,.,15,CASSYSGTPYEKLFF,TGTGCCAGCAGTTACTCCGGGACTCCGTATGAAAAACTGTTTTTT
.,TRBJ2-2,TRBV11-3,TRBD1,14,CASRGQGNTGELFF,TGTGCCAGCAGGGGACAGGGGAACACCGGGGAGCTGTTTTTT
.,TRBJ2-5,TRBV11-1,TRBD1,15,CASSAVAGGGETQYF,TGTGCCAGCAGTGCCGTAGCAGGGGGCGGGGAGACCCAGTACTTC
.,TRBJ2-2,TRBV29-1,.,13,CSPTQVNTGELFF,TGCAGTCCTACACAGGTGAACACCGGGGAGCTGTTTTTT
once,TRBJ2-1,TRBV11-2,TRBD1,15,CASSLGTGGWGEQFF,TGTGCCAGCAGCTTAGGGACAGGGGGCTGGGGTGAGCAGTTCTTC
.,TRBJ1-4,TRBV20-1,.,11,CRAPRNEKLFF,TGCAGAGCACCACGGAATGAAAAACTGTTTTTT
.,TRBJ2-5,TRBV6-5,.,14,CASSYQRGQETQYF,TGTGCCAGCAGTTACCAACGGGGACAAGAGACCCAGTACTTC
.,TRBJ2-2,TRBV2,TRBD2,17,CASSVGLAGQNTGELFF,TGTGCCAGCAGTGTTGGACTAGCGGGACAGAACACCGGGGAGCTGTTTTTT
.,TRBJ1-2,TRBV9,TRBD1,14,CASSPRDRVVGYTF,TGTGCCAGCAGCCCCAGGGACAGGGTCGTTGGCTACACCTTC
.,TRBJ2-5,TRBV5-4,TRBD1,15,CASSWGQGAQETQYF,TGTGCCAGCAGCTGGGGACAGGGGGCGCAGGAGACCCAGTACTTC
few,TRBJ2-2,TRBV6-4,.,14,CASRRAADTGELFF,TGTGCCAGCCGGCGGGCGGCTGACACCGGGGAGCTGTTTTTT
.,TRBJ2-1,TRBV16,.,15,CASSQFSTQGYGQFF,TGTGCCAGCAGCCAATTTTCAACCCAGGGGTATGGGCAGTTCTTC
.,TRBJ1-3,TRBV6-5,.,15,CASSYQALSGNTIYF,TGTGCCAGCAGTTACCAAGCGCTCTCTGGAAACACCATATATTTT
.,TRBJ1-5,TRBV7-6,.,15,CASSLAGGADQPQHF,TGTGCCAGCAGCTTAGCAGGGGGTGCTGATCAGCCCCAGCATTTT
.,TRBJ2-3,TRBV10-3,TRBD1,16,CAISGQQGVRTDTQYF,TGTGCCATCAGTGGGCAGCAGGGGGTAAGAACAGATACGCAGTATTTT
.,TRBJ2-1,TRBV12-5,.,17,CASGDPQDHRGYNEQFF,TGTGCTAGTGGTGACCCCCAGGACCATCGCGGGTACAATGAGCAGTTCTTC
.,TRBJ2-7,TRBV14,.,15,CASSLSPSPTYEQYF,TGTGCCAGCAGCTTAAGTCCTAGCCCAACCTACGAGCAGTACTTC
.,TRBJ2-7,TRBV19,TRBD2,15,CASSPRTSGSYEQYF,TGTGCCAGTAGTCCCCGGACTAGCGGCTCCTACGAGCAGTACTTC
.,TRBJ1-4,TRBV2,.,13,CASLKGVREKLFF,TGTGCCAGCCTTAAGGGGGTGAGGGAAAAACTGTTTTTT
.,TRBJ2-7,TRBV5-4,.,14,CASSLEAGSYEQYF,TGTGCCAGCAGCTTGGAGGCAGGGTCCTACGAGCAGTACTTC
.,TRBJ2-2,TRBV19,.,13,CASRQLQGPQLFF,TGTGCCAGCAGACAACTACAGGGCCCCCAGCTGTTTTTT
.,TRBJ1-3,TRBV2,TRBD1,16,CASRGTGPSSGNTIYF,TGTGCCAGCAGAGGGACAGGCCCATCTTCTGGAAACACCATATATTTT
.,TRBJ1-1,TRBV29-1,.,11,CSVEVFLEAFF,TGCAGCGTTGAAGTGTTCCTTGAAGCTTTCTTT
.,TRBJ2-1,TRBV19,.,13,CASKLRGGGEQFF,TGTGCCAGTAAGTTAAGGGGAGGCGGAGAGCAGTTCTTC
.,TRBJ1-2,TRBV6-5,.,13,CASSQNRVEGYTF,TGTGCCAGCAGCCAAAACAGGGTAGAGGGCTACACCTTC
few,TRBJ2-7,TRBV28,TRBD2,15,CASSSLAGLTYEQYF,TGTGCCAGCAGTTCCCTAGCGGGCCTAACCTACGAGCAGTACTTC
.,TRBJ1-2,TRBV7-2,.,16,CASSPRATVINYGYTF,TGTGCCAGCAGCCCGAGAGCGACGGTAATTAACTATGGCTACACCTTC
once,TRBJ1-2,TRBV9,TRBD1,13,CASSVGQGNGYTF,TGTGCCAGCAGCGTAGGACAGGGCAATGGCTACACCTTC
.,TRBJ1-2,TRBV19,.,13,CASSMNRTYGYTF,TGTGCCAGTAGTATGAACAGGACATATGGCTACACCTTC
once,TRBJ2-5,TRBV19,TRBD2,13,CASRAGGRETQYF,TGTGCCAGTAGAGCGGGGGGGCGAGAGACCCAGTACTTC
.,TRBJ2-7,TRBV5-1,TRBD2,18,CASSLDRLAGPGTYEQYF,TGCGCCAGCAGCTTGGATAGACTAGCGGGACCTGGAACCTACGAGCAGTACTTC
.,TRBJ1-6,TRBV6-5,TRBD1,15,CASRPFDRGGPPLHF,TGTGCCAGCAGACCGTTCGACAGGGGGGGTCCACCCCTCCACTTT
.,TRBJ2-3,TRBV29-1,.,14,CSVPQDRTRDTQYF,TGCAGCGTCCCCCAGGACAGAACCAGAGATACGCAGTATTTT
.,TRBJ2-7,TRBV5-6,.,13,CASSLGTEYEQYF,TGTGCCAGCAGCTTGGGGACAGAGTACGAGCAGTACTTC
once,TRBJ2-5,TRBV11-2,.,16,CASSSFPRGPQETQYF,TGTGCCAGCAGCTCCTTTCCCAGGGGCCCCCAAGAGACCCAGTACTTC
.,TRBJ2-7,TRBV20-1,.,11,CSAIVNYEQYF,TGCAGTGCTATAGTGAACTACGAGCAGTACTTC
.,TRBJ2-1,TRBV5-8,.,14,CASSLGLRFNEQFF,TGTGCCAGCAGCCTGGGACTCCGCTTCAATGAGCAGTTCTTC
.,TRBJ2-7,TRBV11-2,.,12,CASSLRAYEQYF,TGTGCCAGCAGCTTACGAGCCTACGAGCAGTACTTC
.,TRBJ2-7,TRBV6-6,.,15,CASGSQGKRSYEQYF,TGTGCCAGCGGATCACAGGGAAAGCGGTCCTACGAGCAGTACTTC
.,TRBJ2-1,TRBV15,TRBD2,17,CATSRELTSGVSIEQFF,TGTGCCACCAGCAGAGAGCTCACTAGCGGGGTCTCCATAGAGCAGTTCTTC
.,TRBJ2-7,TRBV2,TRBD1,15,CASSDKGQGFAEQYF,TGTGCCAGCAGTGATAAGGGACAGGGGTTTGCCGAGCAGTACTTC
.,TRBJ2-1,TRBV5-1,TRBD2,16,CASSLDGGSGYNEQFF,TGCGCCAGCAGCTTGGATGGCGGGAGTGGCTACAATGAGCAGTTCTTC
.,TRBJ2-7,TRBV30,.,13,CAWATRGTYEQYF,TGTGCCTGGGCCACTAGGGGGACCTACGAGCAGTACTTC
.,TRBJ1-3,TRBV18,.,15,CASSPSGISGNTIYF,TGTGCCAGCTCACCGAGCGGGATCTCTGGAAACACCATATATTTT
.,TRBJ1-1,TRBV7-8,TRBD1,14,CASRRDRVNTEAFF,TGTGCCAGCAGACGGGACAGGGTTAACACTGAAGCTTTCTTT
.,TRBJ2-2,TRBV5-1,TRBD1,16,CASSPWTGGDTGELFF,TGCGCCAGCAGCCCTTGGACAGGGGGCGACACCGGGGAGCTGTTTTTT